Below, 17 T cell receptor beta chains from the same sample are listed, as sequenced in a study of PD-L1 blockade in urothelial cancer. The time point is: pretreatment peripheral blood. The table came from immunoSEQ multiplex PCR; TCRdb's copy has only in-frame clones and leaves some out. The sample includes some 100,000 clones, roughly 90% of them seen just once. Sequenced here: PBMCs, sampled around atezolizumab (anti-PD-L1) treatment. Every receptor here comes from a woman of 80 years or more with urothelial cancer.

The rearrangement links TRBV6-6 to TRBJ2-3; no definite D call. The CDR3 has 13 amino acids. Trimming pared 4 bases from V and 2 bases from J, leaving 7 bases between. Germline CDR1 and CDR2: MNHNY and SVGAGI (reference sequence). The CDR3 DNA sequence: TGTGCCAGCAGTTCCCCCAACACAGATACGCAGTATTTT. Protein sequence: CASSSPNTDTQYF.

The chain links TRBV19 to TRBJ1-2; no clear D gene. The CDR3 extends over 16 amino acids. Germline assignment: CDR1 LNHDA and CDR2 SQIVND (reference sequence). V shed 5 bases and J shed 2 bases, with 18 bases lying between them. DNA for the CDR3: TGTGCCAGTAGTTTCCTCGGGGAGGCACCCAACTATGGCTACACCTTC. Translation: CASSFLGEAPNYGYTF.

The chain uses TRBV7-6 and TRBJ1-2; 7 bases align to TRBD1. The germline gives CDR1 SGHVS, CDR2 FNYEAQ. With V trimmed by 1 base and J by 5 bases, 10 bases remained unmatched. CDR3 length: 16 residues. In DNA form, the CDR3 reads TGTGCCAGCAGCTTAGACACCGGACAGGTGAAGTATGGCTACACCTTC. This sequence encodes CASSLDTGQVKYGYTF.

The chain combines TRBV6-5 with TRBJ1-2, with 7 bases matching TRBD1. The CDR3 runs to 14 residues. The germline V gene has CDR1 MNHEY and CDR2 SVGAGI. With V trimmed by 5 bases and J by 5 bases, 8 bases remained unmatched. The chain's CDR3 is CASSPRQGRYGYTF. CDR3 DNA sequence: TGTGCCAGCAGTCCTCGACAGGGACGGTATGGCTACACCTTC.

This rearrangement joins TRBV4-1 to TRBJ2-3; unclear D gene. Germline values: CDR1 MGHRA, CDR2 YSYEKL. This CDR3 has 12 amino acids. V was trimmed by 4 bases and J by 6 bases, leaving 8 bases between them. CDR3 DNA: TGCGCCAGCAGCCCCCCCCAGGATACGCAGTATTTT. It yields the protein CASSPPQDTQYF.

The chain carries TRBV21-1 and TRBJ2-2; TRBD2, as called in the table, went unchecked against the DNA. TRBV21-1 has pseudogene status. CDR3 length: 16 amino acids. The CDR3 sequence: CASSFRRGGSFGELFF. The CDR3, as DNA: TGTGCCAGCAGCTTTCGGCGGGGGGGATCGTTCGGGGAGCTGTTTTTT.

CDR3 protein: CSAVQESRFF. DNA for the CDR3: TGCAGTGCCGTCCAAGAGTCTCGGTTCTTC. The chain uses TRBV20-1 and TRBJ2-1; D remains unclear. V lost 6 bases, J lost 15 bases, and 15 bases lay in between. The CDR3 is made up of 10 amino acids. The germline V gene encodes CDR1 DFQATT and CDR2 SNEGSKA (reference sequence).

The chain is built from TRBV2 and TRBJ1-1; 8 nucleotides line up with TRBD1. CDR3 size: 14 residues. The ends lost 6 bases at V and 5 bases at J; junction bases unmatched: 8. Per the germline V gene, CDR1 is SNHLY and CDR2 is FYNNEI. The CDR3 loop reads CASRDRVGGTEAFF. The CDR3 DNA is TGTGCCAGCAGGGACAGGGTGGGGGGAACTGAAGCTTTCTTT.

The sample holds one count of this clone. J is TRBJ1-5 and V is TRBV18; no reliable D call. The V gene lost 1 base and the J gene lost 4 bases, with 5 bases spanning the gap. In germline, CDR1 is KGHSH, CDR2 LQKENI. The CDR3 totals 13 residues. The CDR3 is CASSPQRNQPQHF. The CDR3, as DNA: TGTGCCAGCTCACCACAGAGAAATCAGCCCCAGCATTTT.

The chain recombines TRBV19 with TRBJ2-1, with D possibly TRBD1 on 6 matching bases. From germline, CDR1 is LNHDA and CDR2 SQIVND (reference sequence). Trimming cost V 5 bases and J 9 bases, with 17 bases left between them. The CDR3 length is 14 residues. The chain's CDR3 is CASSPLTGLREQFF. In DNA, the CDR3 is TGTGCCAGTAGTCCACTGACAGGATTGCGTGAGCAGTTCTTC.

The gene calls are TRBV7-9 and TRBJ2-3, with D perhaps TRBD2 (5 bases). This CDR3 is built from 14 residues. Trimming stripped 8 bases from V and 0 bases from J, with 12 bases between. Germline V lookup: CDR1 SEHNR, CDR2 FQNEAQ (reference sequence). CDR3 in DNA: TGTGCCAGCTCAGTGGCGGGCAGCACAGATACGCAGTATTTT. Its translation is CASSVAGSTDTQYF. Filled out from reference TRBV7-9 and TRBJ2-3, the complete variable domain reads DTGVSQNPRHKITKRGQNVTFRCDPISEHNRLYWYRQTLGQGPEFLTYFQNEAQLEKSRLLSDRFSAERPKGSFSTLEIQRTEQGDSAMYLCASSVAGSTDTQYFGPGTRLTVL.

The chain links TRBV19 to TRBJ2-7; 13 positions match TRBD2. This CDR3 is 18 amino acids long. Germline CDR1 reads LNHDA; CDR2 reads SQIVND (reference sequence). V was clipped by 8 bases and J by 0 bases; unmatched bases: 13. The CDR3 DNA reads TGTGCCAGTGGTCCCGGACTAGCGGGAGAACAGAGCTCCTACGAGCAGTACTTC. Residues: CASGPGLAGEQSSYEQYF.

The chain employs TRBV19 and TRBJ1-3, with a weak D call TRBD1 (5 bases). Trimming left V 3 bases short and J 0 bases short, with 6 bases between. The CDR3 contains 14 residues. The germline V gene encodes CDR1 LNHDA and CDR2 SQIVND (reference sequence). The CDR3 spells CASSIGGSGNTIYF. As DNA, the CDR3 is TGTGCCAGTAGTATCGGGGGCTCTGGAAACACCATATATTTT.

This clone was counted once. The chain combines TRBV28 with TRBJ2-1; 15 bases line up with TRBD2. Trimming cost V 3 bases and J 10 bases; bases outside gene matches: 4. The CDR3 totals 15 residues. The germline V gene encodes CDR1 MDHEN and CDR2 SYDVKM. Written as DNA, the CDR3 is TGTGCCAGCAGTTTGGGACTAGCGGGAGGTTGGGAGCAGTTCTTC. Protein sequence: CASSLGLAGGWEQFF. The whole variable domain, filled in from reference TRBV28 and TRBJ2-1, reads DVKVTQSSRYLVKRTGEKVFLECVQDMDHENMFWYRQDPGLGLRLIYFSYDVKMKEKGDIPEGYSVSREKKERFSLILESASTNQTSMYLCASSLGLAGGWEQFFGPGTRLTVL.

V gene TRBV5-1 combines with J gene TRBJ2-7, with D maybe TRBD1 (7 bases). The CDR3 runs to 14 residues. Germline CDR1 is SGHRS and CDR2 is YFSETQ. The ends were cut back, 0 bases at V and 6 bases at J, with 13 bases in the middle. DNA for the CDR3: TGCGCCAGCAGCTTGGGTGGAGGGGGCGGCGAGCAGTACTTC. This translates into CASSLGGGGGEQYF.

The rearrangement links TRBV9 to TRBJ2-3; D remains ambiguous. Trimming cost V 2 bases and J 6 bases, with 10 bases left between them. The CDR3 runs 13 residues. The germline V gene encodes CDR1 SGDLS and CDR2 YYNGEE. The CDR3 nucleotides are TGTGCCAGCAGCGTTGCTAGTGACGATACGCAGTATTTT. This codes for CASSVASDDTQYF.

This chain connects TRBV27 to TRBJ1-3; no clear D gene. Germline assignment: CDR1 MNHEY and CDR2 SMNVEV (reference sequence). The CDR3 covers 17 residues. Trimming removed 5 bases from V and 0 bases from J, with 17 bases in between. The CDR3 sequence is CASSPRRARYSGNTIYF. In DNA form, the CDR3 reads TGTGCCAGCAGTCCTCGGCGGGCCCGCTACTCTGGAAACACCATATATTTT.